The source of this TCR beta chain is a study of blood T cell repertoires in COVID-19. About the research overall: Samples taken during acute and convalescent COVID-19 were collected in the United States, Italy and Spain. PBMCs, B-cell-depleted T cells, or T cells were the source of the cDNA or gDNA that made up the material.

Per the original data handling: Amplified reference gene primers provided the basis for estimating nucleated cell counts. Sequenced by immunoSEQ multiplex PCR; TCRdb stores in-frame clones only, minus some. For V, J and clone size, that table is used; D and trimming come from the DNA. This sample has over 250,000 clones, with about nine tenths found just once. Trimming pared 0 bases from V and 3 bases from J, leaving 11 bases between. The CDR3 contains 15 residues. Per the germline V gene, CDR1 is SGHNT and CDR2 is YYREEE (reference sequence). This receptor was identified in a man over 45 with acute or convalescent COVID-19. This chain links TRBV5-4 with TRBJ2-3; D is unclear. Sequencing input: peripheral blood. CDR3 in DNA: TGTGCCAGCAGCTTGGATTCGGCTAGAACAGATACGCAGTATTTT. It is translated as CASSLDSARTDTQYF.